The 3 T cell receptor beta chains listed next were all sequenced from one sample in a study of blood T cell repertoires in COVID-19. The protocol was immunoSEQ multiplex PCR, while the TCRdb copy is restricted to in-frame clones and leaves out a portion. The sample has about 220,000 clones; around 90% are singletons. Sample: PBMCs or T cells enriched from blood (not recorded which). The source of these receptors is a woman in her forties or fifties with acute COVID-19.

The rearrangement joins TRBV6-5 to TRBJ2-2; D gene ambiguous. The CDR3 contains 13 residues. V lost 7 bases, J lost 6 bases, and 12 bases lay in between. Looked up from germline, CDR1 is MNHEY and CDR2 is SVGAGI. The CDR3 loop reads CASIGEYPGELFF. In DNA, the CDR3 is TGTGCCAGCATAGGAGAATATCCCGGGGAGCTGTTTTTT.

As DNA, the CDR3 is TGTGCCAGCAGCTTGGTACAGGGTGGCGGCTACACCTTC. Translated: CASSLVQGGGYTF. This sequence joins TRBV5-4 and TRBJ1-2; tentatively, D is TRBD1 (6 bases). The CDR3 extends over 13 amino acids. Looked up from germline, CDR1 is SGHNT and CDR2 is YYREEE (reference sequence). V was pared by 0 bases and J by 8 bases, with 11 bases between.

The rearrangement links TRBV5-1 to TRBJ1-4, with a weak D call TRBD1 (5 bases). The CDR3 has 15 amino acids. The V and J ends lost 0 bases and 5 bases respectively, with 11 bases between them. The germline gives CDR1 SGHRS, CDR2 YFSETQ. In nucleotides, the CDR3 is TGCGCCAGCAGCTTGGGGGGCAGAGCCAATGAAAAACTGTTTTTT. Its protein product is CASSLGGRANEKLFF.